This TCR beta chain originates from a study of T cell repertoires in aging, cancer and after chemotherapy. Looking at the study overall: Donor ages fell into six groups from 30 or younger up to 70 or older.

V was trimmed by 2 bases and J by 0 bases, leaving 12 bases between them. From germline, CDR1 is SGHTA and CDR2 FQGNSA. This CDR3 comprises 16 residues. The template was genomic DNA from peripheral blood, not RNA. About this clonotype itself: Its antigen is as yet unknown.

TRB rearrangements spanning V, D and J were amplified using mixed TRB-A/B primers. TCRdb reprocessed the multiplex PCR reads via MiXCR and lists one record per CDR3 protein. The sample yields some 2,900 distinct CDR3 sequences, 45% to 50% seen once. Study-level points and caveats: In each cancer cohort, median generation probability increased across chemotherapy, suggesting thymic output rebounded. Age-matched healthy donors had significantly more diverse, less clonal blood TCR repertoires than untreated cancer patients. No conclusions about immunological memory after chemotherapy can be drawn from the repertoire data.

V is TRBV7-2 and J is TRBJ2-3; TRBD1 might be the D (6 bases). Material: blood. This sequence was found in a human donor with a blood cancer. CDR3 bases: TGTGCCAGCAGCTTACGCCAAGGGGGTAGCACAGATACGCAGTATTTT. Translating gives CASSLRQGGSTDTQYF.